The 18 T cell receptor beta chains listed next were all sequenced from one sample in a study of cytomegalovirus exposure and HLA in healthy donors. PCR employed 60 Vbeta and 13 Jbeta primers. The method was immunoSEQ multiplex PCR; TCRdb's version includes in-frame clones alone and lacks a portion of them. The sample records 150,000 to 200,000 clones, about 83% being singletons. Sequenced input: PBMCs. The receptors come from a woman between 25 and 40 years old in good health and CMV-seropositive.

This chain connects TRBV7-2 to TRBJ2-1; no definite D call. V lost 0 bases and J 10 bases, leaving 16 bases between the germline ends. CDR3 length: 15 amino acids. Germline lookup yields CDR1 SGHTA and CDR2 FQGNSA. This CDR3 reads CASSLALTFEYEQFF. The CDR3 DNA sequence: TGTGCCAGCAGCTTAGCGCTAACGTTCGAATACGAGCAGTTCTTC.

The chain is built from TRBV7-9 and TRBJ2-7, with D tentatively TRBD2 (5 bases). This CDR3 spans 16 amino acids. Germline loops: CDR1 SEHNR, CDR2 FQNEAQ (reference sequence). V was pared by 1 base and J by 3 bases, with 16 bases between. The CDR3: CASSLEASNRLYEQYF. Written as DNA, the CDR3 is TGTGCCAGCAGCTTAGAGGCTAGCAATCGCCTCTACGAGCAGTACTTC.

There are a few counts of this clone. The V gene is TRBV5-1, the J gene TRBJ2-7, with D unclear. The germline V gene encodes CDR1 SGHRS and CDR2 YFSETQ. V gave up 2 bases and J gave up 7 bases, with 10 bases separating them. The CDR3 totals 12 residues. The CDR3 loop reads CASSFATGEQYF. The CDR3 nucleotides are TGCGCCAGCAGCTTCGCGACTGGGGAGCAGTACTTC.

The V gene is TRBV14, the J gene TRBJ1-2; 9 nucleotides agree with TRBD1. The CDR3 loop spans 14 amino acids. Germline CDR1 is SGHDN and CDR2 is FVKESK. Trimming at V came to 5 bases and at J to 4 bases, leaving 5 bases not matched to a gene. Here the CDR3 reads CASSIDRGAYGYTF. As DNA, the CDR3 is TGTGCCAGCAGCATTGACAGGGGGGCCTATGGCTACACCTTC.

The CDR3, as DNA: TGTGCCAGCAGCGAACTAGCTGGGCTAAGGGACATTCAGTACTTC. This encodes CASSELAGLRDIQYF. This rearrangement joins TRBV11-2 to TRBJ2-4, with a possible D match to TRBD2 (6 bases). Trimming removed 5 bases from V and 8 bases from J, with 19 bases in between. This CDR3 has 15 amino acids. Germline V gene data show CDR1 as SGHAT and CDR2 as FQNNGV.

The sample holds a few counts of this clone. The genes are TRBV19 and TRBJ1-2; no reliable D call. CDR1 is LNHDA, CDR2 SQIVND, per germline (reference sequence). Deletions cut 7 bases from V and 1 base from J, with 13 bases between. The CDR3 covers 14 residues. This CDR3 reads CASKRGYDNYGYTF. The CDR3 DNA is TGTGCCAGTAAAAGAGGGTACGATAACTATGGCTACACCTTC.

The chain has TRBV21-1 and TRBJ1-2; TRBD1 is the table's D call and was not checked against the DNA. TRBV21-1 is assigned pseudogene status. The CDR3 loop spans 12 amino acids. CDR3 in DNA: TGTGCCAGCTTCGACAGACTCTATGGCTACACCTTC. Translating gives CASFDRLYGYTF.

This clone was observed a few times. CDR3 region: CASSIVGLNTGELFF. CDR3 sequence (DNA): TGTGCCAGTAGTATAGTTGGGCTTAACACCGGGGAGCTGTTTTTT. The chain uses TRBV19 and TRBJ2-2; D is unresolved. The CDR3 spans 15 residues. Germline loops: CDR1 LNHDA, CDR2 SQIVND (reference sequence). V lost 1 base and J 2 bases, leaving 8 bases between the germline ends.

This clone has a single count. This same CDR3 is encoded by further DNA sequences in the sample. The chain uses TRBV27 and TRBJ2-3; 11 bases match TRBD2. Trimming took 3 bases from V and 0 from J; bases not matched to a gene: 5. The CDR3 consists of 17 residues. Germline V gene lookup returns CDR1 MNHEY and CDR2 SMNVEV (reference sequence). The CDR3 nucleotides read TGTGCCAGCAGTTTGTCTAGCGGGAGGAGAAGCACAGATACGCAGTATTTT. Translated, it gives CASSLSSGRRSTDTQYF.

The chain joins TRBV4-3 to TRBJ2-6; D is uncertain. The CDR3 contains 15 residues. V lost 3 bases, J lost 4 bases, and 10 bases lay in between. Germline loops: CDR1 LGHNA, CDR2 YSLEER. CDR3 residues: CASSHLPTGANVLTF. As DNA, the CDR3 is TGCGCCAGCAGCCACCTTCCTACCGGGGCCAACGTCCTGACTTTC.

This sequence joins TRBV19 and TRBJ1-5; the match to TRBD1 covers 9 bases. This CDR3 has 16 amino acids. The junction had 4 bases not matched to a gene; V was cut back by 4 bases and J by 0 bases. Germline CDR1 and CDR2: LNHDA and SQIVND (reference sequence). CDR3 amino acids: CASSTGTGYSNQPQHF. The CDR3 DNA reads TGTGCCAGTAGTACTGGGACAGGGTATAGCAATCAGCCCCAGCATTTT.

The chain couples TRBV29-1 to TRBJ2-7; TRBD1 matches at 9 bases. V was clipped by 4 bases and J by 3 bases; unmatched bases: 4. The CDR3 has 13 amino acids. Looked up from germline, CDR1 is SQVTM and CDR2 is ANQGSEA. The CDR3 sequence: CSVGDRGFYEQYF. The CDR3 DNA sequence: TGCAGCGTTGGCGACAGGGGGTTCTACGAGCAGTACTTC.

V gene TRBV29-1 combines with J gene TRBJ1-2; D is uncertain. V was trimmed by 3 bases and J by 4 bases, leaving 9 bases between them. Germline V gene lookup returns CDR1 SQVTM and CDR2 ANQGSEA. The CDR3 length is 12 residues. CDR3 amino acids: CSVERQFYGYTF. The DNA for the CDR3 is TGCAGCGTTGAGCGGCAGTTCTATGGCTACACCTTC.

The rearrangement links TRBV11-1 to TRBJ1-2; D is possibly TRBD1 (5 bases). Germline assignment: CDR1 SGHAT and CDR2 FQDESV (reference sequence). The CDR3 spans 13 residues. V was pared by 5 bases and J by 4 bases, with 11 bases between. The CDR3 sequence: CASSPNRGYGYTF. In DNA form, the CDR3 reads TGTGCCAGCAGCCCCAATAGGGGCTATGGCTACACCTTC. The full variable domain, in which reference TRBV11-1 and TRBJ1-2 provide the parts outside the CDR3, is EAEVAQSPRYKITEKSQAVAFWCDPISGHATLYWYRQILGQGPELLVQFQDESVVDDSQLPKDRFSAERLKGVDSTLKIQPAELGDSAMYLCASSPNRGYGYTFGSGTRLTVV.

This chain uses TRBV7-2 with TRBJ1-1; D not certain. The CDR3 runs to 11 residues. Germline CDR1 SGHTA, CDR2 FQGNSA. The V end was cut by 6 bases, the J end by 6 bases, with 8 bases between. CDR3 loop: CASSQRAEAFF. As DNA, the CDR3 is TGTGCCAGCAGTCAACGGGCTGAAGCTTTCTTT.

This chain's CDR3 is CASSILQPQHF. The CDR3 DNA reads TGTGCCAGTAGTATTCTGCAGCCCCAGCATTTT. The chain is built from TRBV19 and TRBJ1-5; D call uncertain. This CDR3 is built from 11 residues. V gave up 3 bases and J gave up 7 bases, with 4 bases separating them. CDR1 is LNHDA, CDR2 SQIVND, per germline (reference sequence).

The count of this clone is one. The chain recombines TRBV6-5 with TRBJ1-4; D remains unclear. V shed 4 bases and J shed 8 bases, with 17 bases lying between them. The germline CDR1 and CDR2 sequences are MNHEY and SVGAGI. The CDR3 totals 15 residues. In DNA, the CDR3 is TGTGCCAGCAGTTCAGCGAGGGCCGTTCCCGAAAAACTGTTTTTT. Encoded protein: CASSSARAVPEKLFF.

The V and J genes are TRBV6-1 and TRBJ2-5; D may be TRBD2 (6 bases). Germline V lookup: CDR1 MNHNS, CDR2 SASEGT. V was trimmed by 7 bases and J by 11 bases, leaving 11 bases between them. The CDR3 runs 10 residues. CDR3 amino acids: CASMRGEQYF. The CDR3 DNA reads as TGTGCCAGCATGCGGGGAGAGCAGTACTTC.